These 2 T cell receptor beta chains originate from one sample sequenced in a study of shared clonotypes between healthy human individuals. CD45RO-negative, CCR7-selected cells formed the naive CD8 fraction, which excluded terminally differentiated effector memory CD45RA+ cells. The protocol was immunoSEQ multiplex PCR, while the TCRdb copy is restricted to in-frame clones and leaves out a portion. The data contain about 2.2 million clones, over 85% of them singletons. The sample was naive CD8+ T cells from PBMCs. Source of these receptors: a man between 18 and 35 years old in good health. Some clones in this sample may be carry-over from other donors' samples.

V usage is TRBV10-2 and J usage is TRBJ2-1; 8 positions agree with TRBD2. V gave up 5 bases and J gave up 8 bases; unmatched junction bases: 14. This CDR3 region has 16 residues. CDR1 and CDR2 from the germline V gene are WSHSY and SAAADI. The CDR3 spells CASSTTPGLGQDEQFF. The CDR3 region has the DNA TGCGCCAGCAGTACAACTCCGGGACTAGGCCAGGATGAGCAGTTCTTC.

The CDR3 DNA sequence: TGTGCCAGCAGCCTCCTCCTACCGGGGACAGGGTCTAGTCAGCCCCAGCATTTT. As protein: CASSLLLPGTGSSQPQHF. This chain links TRBV28 with TRBJ1-5, with 9 bases matching TRBD1. Looked up from germline, CDR1 is MDHEN and CDR2 is SYDVKM. J was trimmed by 6 bases and V by 6 bases; bases with no gene match: 18. The CDR3 runs to 18 residues.